Following are 22 T cell receptor beta chains from one sample sequenced in a study of control samples from healthy donors and cancer patients. Here immunoSEQ multiplex PCR was the method, and the copy in TCRdb shows in-frame clones only, minus some. The repertoire consists of 110,000 or so clones, with 87% occurring once and the leading ten covering 9% to 13%. Sequencing was done on a sample of blood. Source of these receptors: a man between 25 and 39 years old in good health.

V gene TRBV7-3 combines with J gene TRBJ1-1; D perhaps matches TRBD1 (6 bases). Germline CDR1 is SGHTA and CDR2 is FQGTGA. V lost 5 bases to trimming and J lost 1 base, with 8 bases between them. The CDR3 is made up of 13 amino acids. CDR3 in DNA: TGTGCCAGCAGCCTCAGGGGGAACACTGAAGCTTTCTTT. It specifies CASSLRGNTEAFF.

This chain joins TRBV25-1 and TRBJ2-1, with TRBD1 identical over 11 bases. V trimming: 8 bases; J trimming: 2 bases; junction bases outside the gene matches: 2. The CDR3 totals 14 residues. Germline values: CDR1 MGHDK, CDR2 SYGVNS. The DNA for the CDR3 is TGTGCCAGCCGGACAGGGGGCACCTACAATGAGCAGTTCTTC. Translation gives CASRTGGTYNEQFF.

J is TRBJ1-2 and V is TRBV2; TRBD1 is a possible D gene (5 bases). The CDR3 length is 13 residues. Germline CDR1 is SNHLY and CDR2 is FYNNEI. V lost 7 bases and J 1 base, leaving 10 bases between the germline ends. The CDR3 nucleotides read TGTGCCAGCAACATGGACATTAACTATGGCTACACCTTC. It yields the protein CASNMDINYGYTF.

The chain joins TRBV7-7 to TRBJ2-3; D is possibly TRBD2 (6 bases). The CDR3 extends over 13 amino acids. Germline V lookup: CDR1 SSHAT, CDR2 FNYEAQ (reference sequence). Trimming stripped 8 bases from V and 3 bases from J, with 12 bases between. CDR3 protein: CASSRGRTDTQYF. The CDR3 nucleotides are TGTGCCAGCTCTCGGGGGAGGACAGATACGCAGTATTTT. Supplemented by reference TRBV7-7 and TRBJ2-3, the full variable domain reads GAGVSQSPRYKVTKRGQDVTLRCDPISSHATLYWYQQALGQGPEFLTYFNYEAQPDKSGLPSDRFSAERPEGSISTLTIQRTEQRDSAMYRCASSRGRTDTQYFGPGTRLTVL.

The chain employs TRBV7-8 and TRBJ2-1; D possibly corresponds to TRBD1 (5 bases). The germline V and J ends were trimmed by 2 bases and 8 bases, with 13 bases remaining between them. Germline V gives CDR1 SGHVS, CDR2 FQNEAQ. The CDR3 is 14 amino acids. CDR3 sequence (DNA): TGTGCCAGCAGCTTACAGGGCAGTGGGGATGAGCAGTTCTTC. The encoded protein is CASSLQGSGDEQFF.

The chain is built from TRBV19 and TRBJ2-1; a weak D match, TRBD2 (6 bases). Germline V gives CDR1 LNHDA, CDR2 SQIVND (reference sequence). Trimming left V 7 bases short and J 7 bases short, with 14 bases between. The CDR3 totals 13 residues. This CDR3 reads CASNGGGWNEQFF. The CDR3 DNA reads as TGTGCCAGTAACGGGGGAGGCTGGAATGAGCAGTTCTTC.

J is TRBJ1-5 and V is TRBV5-6; D not certain. Germline CDR1 SGHDT, CDR2 YYEEEE. This CDR3 spans 15 amino acids. Trimming took off 0 bases at V and 4 bases at J, with 11 bases between the two ends. CDR3 sequence: CASSLGGPVNQPQHF. DNA for the CDR3: TGTGCCAGCAGCTTGGGAGGTCCTGTTAATCAGCCCCAGCATTTT. Complete variable domain (other parts from reference TRBV5-6 and TRBJ1-5): DAGVTQSPTHLIKTRGQQVTLRCSPKSGHDTVSWYQQALGQGPQFIFQYYEEEERQRGNFPDRFSGHQFPNYSSELNVNALLLGDSALYLCASSLGGPVNQPQHFGDGTRLSIL.

The J gene is TRBJ2-5, the V gene TRBV5-1; 7 nucleotides agree with TRBD1. The CDR3 loop spans 16 amino acids. V lost 4 bases, J lost 5 bases, and 14 bases stayed unmatched. Germline CDR1 reads SGHRS; CDR2 reads YFSETQ. The chain's CDR3 is CASSPGQSSDRETQYF. The CDR3 region has the DNA TGCGCCAGCAGCCCGGGACAGAGCTCCGATCGGGAGACCCAGTACTTC.

The V gene is TRBV18, the J gene TRBJ1-4; no definite D call. The V and J ends lost 6 bases and 8 bases respectively, with 16 bases between them. Germline-derived CDR1 and CDR2 are KGHSH and LQKENI. The CDR3 spans 14 residues. CDR3 coding DNA: TGTGCCAGCTCCCACAGCAAAAGTGGCGAAAAACTGTTTTTT. This translates into CASSHSKSGEKLFF.

The rearrangement links TRBV2 to TRBJ2-7; D unclear. Germline CDR1 reads SNHLY; CDR2 reads FYNNEI. This CDR3 is built from 12 residues. Between the trimmed V and J ends, which lost 6 bases and 3 bases, there was a span of 9 bases. CDR3 sequence: CASRAGFYEQYV. The CDR3 nucleotides are TGTGCCAGCAGGGCTGGGTTCTACGAGCAGTACGTC.

The chain has TRBV19 and TRBJ2-4; TRBD2 is a possible D gene (6 bases). The CDR3 is 14 residues long. Germline V CDR1 and CDR2: LNHDA, SQIVND (reference sequence). Trimming pared 7 bases from V and 3 bases from J, leaving 13 bases between. The CDR3 reads CASKPREDKNIQYF. The CDR3 region has the DNA TGTGCCAGTAAGCCCAGGGAGGACAAAAACATTCAGTACTTC.

V is TRBV7-9 and J is TRBJ2-3; D possibly uses TRBD1 or TRBD2 (5 bases each). The V gene's germline CDR1 is SEHNR and CDR2 FQNEAQ (reference sequence). The CDR3 is 16 amino acids. Trimming shortened V by 5 bases and J by 1 base, and 16 bases separated the two germline ends. The CDR3 DNA follows: TGTGCCAGCAGCCCCGGGGCAGGGAGTCGCACAGATACGCAGTATTTT. Encoded protein: CASSPGAGSRTDTQYF.

This clone occurred a few times. The chain uses TRBV19 and TRBJ1-5, with D perhaps matching TRBD1 (5 bases). Germline loops: CDR1 LNHDA, CDR2 SQIVND (reference sequence). V gave up 2 bases and J gave up 2 bases, with 16 bases separating them. This CDR3 contains 17 residues. The CDR3 is CASSIPTGSAGNQPQHF. The CDR3 bases are TGTGCCAGTAGTATACCTACAGGCTCGGCGGGCAATCAGCCCCAGCATTTT.

The chain couples TRBV7-2 to TRBJ2-7, with 9 bases fitting TRBD1. Per the germline V gene, CDR1 is SGHTA and CDR2 is FQGNSA. The CDR3 sequence is 14 residues long. V was pared by 2 bases and J by 3 bases, with 2 bases of the junction left unmatched. The CDR3 region has the DNA TGTGCCAGCAGCTTACCGGGACAGGGCTACGAGCAGTACTTC. Residues: CASSLPGQGYEQYF.

This chain connects TRBV19 to TRBJ1-5, with unresolved D. Deletions cut 5 bases from V and 9 bases from J, with 11 bases between. The CDR3 totals 12 residues. CDR1 is LNHDA and CDR2 is SQIVND in the germline V gene (reference sequence). In nucleotides, the CDR3 is TGTGCCAGTAGTCCCACCGGTCCGCCCCAGCATTTT. Translating it yields CASSPTGPPQHF.

The chain employs TRBV5-6 and TRBJ1-4; D is unclear. CDR1 is SGHDT, CDR2 YYEEEE, per germline. Trimming shortened V by 1 base and J by 0 bases, and 13 bases separated the two germline ends. The CDR3 runs 17 residues. The CDR3 sequence: CASSLRGLGATNEKLFF. CDR3 DNA sequence: TGTGCCAGCAGCTTGCGAGGGCTGGGCGCAACTAATGAAAAACTGTTTTTT. The variable domain in full, with the rest retrieved from reference TRBV5-6 and TRBJ1-4, is DAGVTQSPTHLIKTRGQQVTLRCSPKSGHDTVSWYQQALGQGPQFIFQYYEEEERQRGNFPDRFSGHQFPNYSSELNVNALLLGDSALYLCASSLRGLGATNEKLFFGSGTQLSVL.

This clone came up once. The gene calls are TRBV12-3 or TRBV12-4 and TRBJ1-2; tentative D call: TRBD1 (5 bases). This CDR3 region has 13 residues. Trimming shortened V by 3 bases and J by 8 bases, and 13 bases separated the two germline ends. In DNA, the CDR3 is TGTGCCAGCAGTTTGGGCGACAGCTGGGGCTACACCTTC. Translation gives CASSLGDSWGYTF.

The chain carries TRBV2 and TRBJ2-7; 9 bases line up with TRBD1. V gave up 6 bases and J gave up 5 bases; unmatched junction bases: 14. Germline loops: CDR1 SNHLY, CDR2 FYNNEI. The CDR3 is 16 residues long. CDR3 coding DNA: TGTGCCAGCAGCACCTCCGGGACAGGGTTCTGGAACGAGCAGTACTTC. It is translated as CASSTSGTGFWNEQYF. Full variable domain (missing parts from reference TRBV2 and TRBJ2-7): EPEVTQTPSHQVTQMGQEVILRCVPISNHLYFYWYRQILGQKVEFLVSFYNNEISEKSEIFDDQFSVERPDGSNFTLKIRSTKLEDSAMYFCASSTSGTGFWNEQYFGPGTRLTVT.

The chain employs TRBV19 and TRBJ1-1; no clear D. Germline values: CDR1 LNHDA, CDR2 SQIVND (reference sequence). The CDR3 is 15 residues long. V lost 4 bases, J lost 1 base, and 13 bases lay in between. CDR3 loop: CASSNPRQGNTEAFF. The CDR3 DNA reads as TGTGCCAGTAGTAACCCTCGACAAGGGAACACTGAAGCTTTCTTT.

V usage is TRBV18 and J usage is TRBJ1-6; D ambiguous. V was pared by 2 bases and J by 5 bases, with 10 bases between. Germline CDR1 KGHSH, CDR2 LQKENI. The CDR3 has 15 residues. The CDR3 is CASSPVTGNNSPLHF. In DNA form, the CDR3 reads TGTGCCAGCTCACCAGTGACGGGTAATAATTCACCCCTCCACTTT.

The rearrangement joins TRBV19 to TRBJ1-4; perhaps TRBD1 as D (6 bases). Germline V gene lookup returns CDR1 LNHDA and CDR2 SQIVND (reference sequence). Trimming shortened V by 4 bases and J by 8 bases, and 17 bases separated the two germline ends. The CDR3 has 15 residues. The CDR3 nucleotides are TGTGCCAGTAGTACTACAGGGACTGCGGACGAAAAACTGTTTTTT. Translation: CASSTTGTADEKLFF.

This chain connects TRBV19 to TRBJ1-5; D is possibly TRBD1 (5 bases). V was trimmed by 2 bases and J by 2 bases, leaving 13 bases between them. The CDR3 runs 16 residues. CDR1 is LNHDA, CDR2 SQIVND, per germline (reference sequence). The CDR3 region is CASSIKVGGGNQPQHF. CDR3 sequence (DNA): TGTGCCAGTAGTATAAAAGTGGGAGGGGGCAATCAGCCCCAGCATTTT.